This T cell receptor beta chain derives from a study of beta chain features in type 1 diabetes. The CDR3 spans 13 residues. V was trimmed by 1 base and J by 10 bases, leaving 11 bases between them. Germline V CDR1 and CDR2: LGHNA, YSLEER. Findings of the study overall: Patients with Type 1 diabetes showed moderately but significantly shorter TCRB CDR3s in all four CD4+ subsets.

What was sequenced were expressed TCRB transcripts, since all of the isolated RNA had been reverse transcribed. TCRdb keeps only in-frame clones here, not all; method: immunoSEQ multiplex PCR. In the table there are approximately 240,000 clones, more than 15% of which are singletons. The sample holds a few counts of this clone. Its antigen is unknown. The TCR comes from a man under 40 with type 1 diabetes. Material: naive CD4+ T cells from blood. This chain uses TRBV4-3 with TRBJ2-1; no clear D gene. CDR3 region: CASSQGRTQEQFF. CDR3 sequence (DNA): TGCGCCAGCAGCCAAGGGCGCACGCAAGAGCAGTTCTTC.